This TCR beta chain was sequenced for a study of cytomegalovirus exposure and HLA in healthy donors. Study context: Prior work identified 117 million unique TCR beta sequences in some 180 million T cells.

With 60 Vbeta and 13 Jbeta primers, the PCR was carried out. Profiling relied on immunoSEQ multiplex PCR, and the TCRdb table lists in-frame clones only, not all of them. The sample lists roughly 250,000 clones, approximately 84% occurring once. Sequencing was carried out using PBMCs. The source of this sequence is a woman aged 40 to 49 in good health and CMV-seropositive.

The CDR3 nucleotides are TGTGCCAGCAGCTTAGCTAGCGGGCCCGCCTACGAGCAGTACTTC. It is translated as CASSLASGPAYEQYF. This sequence joins TRBV11-3 and TRBJ2-7; 8 nucleotides agree with TRBD2. Germline V gives CDR1 SGHNT, CDR2 YENEEA. The V gene end was trimmed by 1 base and the J gene end by 2 bases; junction bases not matched to a gene: 4. The CDR3 runs 15 residues.